Presented here are 15 T cell receptor beta chains from one specimen sequenced in a study of blood T cell repertoires in COVID-19. Sequencing was performed with immunoSEQ multiplex PCR; in TCRdb, only in-frame clones are kept and a portion is missing. This sample has 300,000 to 350,000 clones, with roughly 88% found just once. Sequenced input: PBMCs or T cells enriched from blood (not recorded which). These receptors came from a man aged 30 to 39 who had recovered from COVID-19.

This chain connects TRBV30 to TRBJ2-7, with 7 bases matching TRBD1. The trim removed 5 bases at V and 0 bases at J, leaving 7 bases unmatched. Germline CDR1 reads GTSNPN; CDR2 reads SVGIG (reference sequence). The CDR3 covers 14 residues. The DNA for the CDR3 is TGTGCCTGGGCCCAACAGGGGATCTCCTACGAGCAGTACTTC. Translating it yields CAWAQQGISYEQYF.

The chain combines TRBV18 with TRBJ2-3; weak D call: TRBD1 (6 bases). CDR1 and CDR2 (germline): KGHSH, LQKENI. V shed 6 bases and J shed 6 bases, with 19 bases lying between them. This CDR3 contains 15 residues. DNA for the CDR3: TGTGCCAGCTCGACCTCAGGGGACCCCGCGGATACGCAGTATTTT. Its translation: CASSTSGDPADTQYF.

In nucleotides, the CDR3 is TGCGCCAGCAGCTTCAACAGGGATGAAGCTTTCTTT. Its translation: CASSFNRDEAFF. J is TRBJ1-1 and V is TRBV5-1, with D possibly TRBD1 on 6 matching bases. Germline V lookup: CDR1 SGHRS, CDR2 YFSETQ. Deletions cut 2 bases from V and 7 bases from J, with 9 bases between. This CDR3 has 12 amino acids.

This chain connects TRBV4-3 to TRBJ2-4, with D possibly being TRBD2 (5 bases). The V gene's germline CDR1 is LGHNA and CDR2 YSLEER. The CDR3 covers 19 residues. V was cut by 0 bases and J by 1 base, with 19 bases left in between. The CDR3 region is CASSQDNGVPGSAKNIQYF. The CDR3, as DNA: TGCGCCAGCAGCCAAGATAACGGGGTTCCGGGGAGCGCCAAAAACATTCAGTACTTC.

This chain connects TRBV4-3 to TRBJ2-5, with D perhaps matching TRBD2 (6 bases). There are 13 residues in the CDR3. V lost 0 bases and J 7 bases, leaving 9 bases between the germline ends. Germline assignment: CDR1 LGHNA and CDR2 YSLEER. CDR3 in amino acids: CASSQDWRGTQYF. CDR3 sequence (DNA): TGCGCCAGCAGCCAAGATTGGCGGGGGACCCAGTACTTC.

The V gene is TRBV4-2, the J gene TRBJ1-2; 7 bases match TRBD1. The J segment lost 5 bases and the V segment lost 1 base, leaving 10 bases of the junction unmatched. Germline V gives CDR1 LGHNA, CDR2 YNFKEQ. CDR3 length: 16 residues. In nucleotides, the CDR3 is TGTGCCAGCAGCCAAGGCGGGATAGGACAGGATTATGGCTACACCTTC. It specifies CASSQGGIGQDYGYTF.

The genes are TRBV5-1 and TRBJ2-5; TRBD1 might be the D (6 bases). CDR3 length: 14 amino acids. Germline values: CDR1 SGHRS, CDR2 YFSETQ. Deletions cut 4 bases from V and 4 bases from J, with 14 bases between. Here the CDR3 DNA reads TGCGCCAGCAGCCTGACAGGACCCTCAGAGACCCAGTACTTC. This encodes CASSLTGPSETQYF.

This sequence joins TRBV5-1 and TRBJ2-1, with unresolved D. This CDR3 has 14 amino acids. Germline V gene data show CDR1 as SGHRS and CDR2 as YFSETQ. Trimming removed 3 bases from V and 3 bases from J, with 10 bases in between. CDR3 nucleotides: TGCGCCAGCAGCTGGGCTGCGAACTACAATGAGCAGTTCTTC. Translated, it gives CASSWAANYNEQFF.

This chain connects TRBV5-6 to TRBJ2-3; D is unresolved. Germline V gives CDR1 SGHDT, CDR2 YYEEEE. CDR3 length: 11 amino acids. V lost 1 base and J 13 bases, leaving 10 bases between the germline ends. CDR3 bases: TGTGCCAGCAGCTTGCTGGGCCAGGAGTATTTT. The encoded protein is CASSLLGQEYF.

A remark on this clone: The sample has other DNA sequences that encode this CDR3 too. V usage is TRBV5-1 and J usage is TRBJ2-7; no clear D gene. V lost 0 bases and J lost 0, with 7 bases in between. Germline V gene lookup returns CDR1 SGHRS and CDR2 YFSETQ. This CDR3 spans 14 amino acids. CDR3 DNA: TGCGCCAGCAGCTTGGTGGCAGGCTCCTACGAGCAGTACTTC. It translates to CASSLVAGSYEQYF.

This chain links TRBV6-5 with TRBJ1-6, with 7 bases aligning to TRBD1. The CDR3 covers 16 residues. After removal of 3 bases from V and 2 bases from J, the junction contained 4 bases not matched to a gene. Germline V lookup: CDR1 MNHEY, CDR2 SVGAGI. As DNA, the CDR3 is TGTGCCAGCAGTTATAGAGGGGGCGCCTATAATTCACCCCTCCACTTT. Protein: CASSYRGGAYNSPLHF.

CDR3 in DNA: TGCGCCAGCAGCTTATTACTGGACAGGGCAGCAAACACTGAAGCTTTCTTT. It yields the protein CASSLLLDRAANTEAFF. The chain combines TRBV5-1 with TRBJ1-1; 8 bases are shared with TRBD1. V trimming: 2 bases; J trimming: 2 bases; junction bases outside the gene matches: 11. Germline CDR1 and CDR2: SGHRS and YFSETQ. The CDR3 contains 17 residues.

This clone was seen just once. The genes are TRBV11-3 and TRBJ2-7; D not certain. V lost 8 bases, J lost 6 bases, and 11 bases lay in between. Germline V gene lookup returns CDR1 SGHNT and CDR2 YENEEA. The CDR3 extends over 11 amino acids. The CDR3 here is CASADNGEQYF. In DNA form, the CDR3 reads TGTGCCAGCGCCGATAACGGCGAGCAGTACTTC.

This rearrangement joins TRBV30 to TRBJ2-3; TRBD2 aligns across 12 bases. Losses at the gene ends were 1 base for V and 5 bases for J; bases not matched to a gene: 4. CDR1 is GTSNPN and CDR2 is SVGIG in the germline V gene (reference sequence). The CDR3 loop spans 15 amino acids. CDR3 region: CAWSASGGAIDTQYF. The CDR3 coding sequence is TGTGCCTGGAGTGCTAGCGGGGGGGCAATAGATACGCAGTATTTT.

This chain joins TRBV9 and TRBJ2-7, with TRBD2 matching over 11 bases. In germline, CDR1 is SGDLS, CDR2 YYNGEE. After removal of 3 bases from V and 1 base from J, the junction contained 18 bases not matched to a gene. The CDR3 sequence is 20 residues long. DNA for the CDR3: TGTGCCAGCAGCGGGCTGCTGACTAGCGGGGCGCAAAATATATCCTACGAGCAGTACTTC. Its translation is CASSGLLTSGAQNISYEQYF.